The clone carrying this TCR beta chain occurred many times. The antigen is unknown. These data belong to a study of T cells in Graves' hyperthyroidism and ophthalmopathy. Overall study results and limits: Blood shared most expanded thyroid clonotypes above 0.001.

Authors of the study amplified TCR beta CDR3 regions from RNA transcripts. During a first-round RT-PCR of the TCR CDR3, the HTBI primer set was used. Via MiXCR, TCRdb re-called the multiplex PCR reads, giving one row per CDR3 protein. The sample contains around 190,000 distinct CDR3 sequences, about a sixth of which appear only once. This clonotype was obtained from a woman aged 50 to 65 with Graves' hyperthyroidism. The sequencing sample was made of blood.

Here the CDR3 reads CASSIPGTGGSNTEAFF. CDR3 coding DNA: TGTGCCAGCAGTATTCCCGGGACAGGGGGTTCGAACACTGAAGCTTTCTTT. This chain links TRBV6-1 with TRBJ1-1; 11 positions agree with TRBD1. The CDR3 is made up of 17 amino acids. V trimming: 5 bases; J trimming: 1 base; junction bases outside the gene matches: 9. Germline lookup yields CDR1 MNHNS and CDR2 SASEGT.